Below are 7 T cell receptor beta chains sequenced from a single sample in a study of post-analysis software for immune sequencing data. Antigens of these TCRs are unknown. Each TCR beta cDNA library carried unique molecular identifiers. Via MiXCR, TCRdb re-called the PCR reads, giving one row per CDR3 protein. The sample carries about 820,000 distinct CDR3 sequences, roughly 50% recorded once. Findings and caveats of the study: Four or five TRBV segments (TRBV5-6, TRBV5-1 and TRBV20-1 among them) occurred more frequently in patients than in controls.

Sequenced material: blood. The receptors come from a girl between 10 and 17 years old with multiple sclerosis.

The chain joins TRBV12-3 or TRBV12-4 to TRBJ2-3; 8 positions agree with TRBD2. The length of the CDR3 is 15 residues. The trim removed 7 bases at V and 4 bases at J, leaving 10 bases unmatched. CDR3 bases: TGTGCCAGCAACCCCCGGGGACTAGAGTCAGATACGCAGTATTTT. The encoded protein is CASNPRGLESDTQYF.

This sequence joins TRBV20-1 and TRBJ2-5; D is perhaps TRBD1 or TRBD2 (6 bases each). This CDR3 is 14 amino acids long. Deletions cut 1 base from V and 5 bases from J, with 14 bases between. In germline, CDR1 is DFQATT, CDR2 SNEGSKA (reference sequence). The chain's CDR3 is CSARGPGARETQYF. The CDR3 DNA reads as TGCAGTGCTAGAGGGCCGGGGGCCAGGGAGACCCAGTACTTC.

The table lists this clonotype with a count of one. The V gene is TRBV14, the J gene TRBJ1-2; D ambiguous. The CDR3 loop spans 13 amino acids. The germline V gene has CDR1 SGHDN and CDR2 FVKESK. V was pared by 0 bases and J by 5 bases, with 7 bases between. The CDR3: CASSQDSQYGYTF. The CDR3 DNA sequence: TGTGCCAGCAGCCAAGACAGCCAGTATGGCTACACCTTC. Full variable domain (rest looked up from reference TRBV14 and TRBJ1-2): EAGVTQFPSHSVIEKGQTVTLRCDPISGHDNLYWYRRVMGKEIKFLLHFVKESKQDESGMPNNRFLAERTGGTYSTLKVQPAELEDSGVYFCASSQDSQYGYTFGSGTRLTVV.

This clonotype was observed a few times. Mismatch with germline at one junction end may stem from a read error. The CDR3 sequence is CASTLGWDGGTYNEQFF. CDR3 DNA sequence: TGCGCCAGCACCTTGGGGTGGGACGGCGGGACCTACAATGAGCAGTTCTTC. V is TRBV5-1 and J is TRBJ2-1; D is possibly TRBD2 (6 bases). This CDR3 has 17 residues. Germline V lookup: CDR1 SGHRS, CDR2 YFSETQ.

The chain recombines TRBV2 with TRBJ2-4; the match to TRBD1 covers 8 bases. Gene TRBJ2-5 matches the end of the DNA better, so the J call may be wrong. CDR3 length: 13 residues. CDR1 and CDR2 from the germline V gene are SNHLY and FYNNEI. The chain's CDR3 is CASSRTGKETQYF. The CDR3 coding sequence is TGTGCCAGCAGTAGGACAGGGAAGGAGACCCAGTACTTC.

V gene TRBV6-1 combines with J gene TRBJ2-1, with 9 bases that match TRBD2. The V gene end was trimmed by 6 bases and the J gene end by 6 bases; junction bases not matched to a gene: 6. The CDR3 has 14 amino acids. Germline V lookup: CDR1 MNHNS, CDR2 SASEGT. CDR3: CASSGISGGNEQFF. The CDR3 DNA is TGTGCCAGCAGCGGCATTAGCGGGGGCAATGAGCAGTTCTTC.

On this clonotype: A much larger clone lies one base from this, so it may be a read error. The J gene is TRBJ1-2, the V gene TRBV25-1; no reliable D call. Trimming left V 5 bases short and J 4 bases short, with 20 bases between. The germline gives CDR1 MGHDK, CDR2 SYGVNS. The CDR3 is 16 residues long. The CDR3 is CASSTGGSRSLYGYTF. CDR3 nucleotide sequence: TGTGCCAGCAGTACGGGCGGGAGCAGATCTCTCTATGGCTACACCTTC.